The 26 T cell receptor beta chains given below trace back to one sample, sequenced in a study of vaccination and CD4 T cells after COVID-19. Treatment denoted: approximately 10-day PBMC culture with coronavirus spike peptide pools or control peptides (ViraFEST assay). Their specific antigens are unknown. Sequence data for DNA of cultured CD4+ T cells were generated by the Oncomine TCR Beta short-read assay. TCRdb re-derived calls from the PCR reads in MiXCR, one entry per CDR3 protein. Counted here are around 13,000 distinct CDR3 sequences, roughly a quarter occurring once; the ten biggest clones make up roughly 19%. The sample here was CD4+ T cells from blood, cultured in vitro, taken after SARS-CoV-2 vaccination. Receptors originate from a human donor who had recovered from COVID-19.

As DNA, the CDR3 is TGTGCCAGCTCATACGAGGGCTACCGCTTCCGGATGGCTTTCTTT. Translation: CASSYEGYRFRMAFF. The rearrangement links TRBV18 to TRBJ1-1; no reliable D call. The CDR3 consists of 15 residues. Trimming took off 5 bases at V and 11 bases at J, with 24 bases between the two ends. Germline CDR1 and CDR2: KGHSH and LQKENI.

The chain recombines TRBV6-5 with TRBJ1-4; D is uncertain. CDR1 and CDR2 from the germline V gene are MNHEY and SVGAGI. The length of the CDR3 is 17 residues. The ends were cut back, 0 bases at V and 0 bases at J, with 11 bases in the middle. The CDR3 region is CASSYSFGKATNEKLFF. DNA for the CDR3: TGTGCCAGCAGTTACTCGTTCGGGAAGGCAACTAATGAAAAACTGTTTTTT.

The chain uses TRBV11-2 and TRBJ2-1; 11 bases fit TRBD2. CDR3 size: 16 residues. After removal of 3 bases from V and 5 bases from J, the junction contained 6 bases not matched to a gene. CDR1 and CDR2 from the germline V gene are SGHAT and FQNNGV. CDR3 nucleotide sequence: TGTGCCAGCAGCTTTTGGGGGACTAGCGGCAACAATGAGCAGTTCTTC. Encoded protein: CASSFWGTSGNNEQFF.

This clonotype was counted between two and nine times. The rearrangement uses TRBV28 and TRBJ2-1, with 13 bases matching TRBD2. After removal of 8 bases from V and 10 bases from J, the junction contained 8 bases not matched to a gene. The CDR3 covers 14 residues. CDR1 is MDHEN and CDR2 is SYDVKM in the germline V gene. CDR3 DNA: TGTGCCAGCTCCGACGGACTAGCGGGGGACGAGCAGTTCTTC. It codes for CASSDGLAGDEQFF.

This chain joins TRBV7-2 and TRBJ2-7, with 9 bases lining up with TRBD2. Germline V gene sequence: CDR1 SGHTA, CDR2 FQGNSA. V lost 2 bases and J lost 1; bases outside the gene matches: 3. The CDR3 covers 15 residues. Here the CDR3 DNA reads TGTGCCAGCAGCTTATCGAGCGGGAGGTCCTACGAGCAGTACTTC. This encodes CASSLSSGRSYEQYF.

The chain uses TRBV7-2 and TRBJ2-5; D ambiguous. This CDR3 has 12 residues. Germline values: CDR1 SGHTA, CDR2 FQGNSA. V was cut by 5 bases and J by 0 bases, with 4 bases left in between. In DNA, the CDR3 is TGTGCCAGCAGCCGGTACCAAGAGACCCAGTACTTC. This gives the protein CASSRYQETQYF.

This clonotype is categorized as medium-sized. V and J are TRBV20-1 and TRBJ1-6, with 9 bases lining up with TRBD1. Germline CDR1 DFQATT, CDR2 SNEGSKA (reference sequence). Trimming cost V 5 bases and J 10 bases; bases outside gene matches: 9. CDR3 size: 14 residues. The CDR3 sequence is CSAGSGTGMSPLHF. The CDR3 nucleotides read TGCAGTGCTGGTTCCGGGACAGGGATGTCACCCCTCCACTTT.

This chain links TRBV6-1 with TRBJ1-5, with D possibly matching TRBD1 (6 bases). The CDR3 loop spans 14 amino acids. V was shortened by 5 bases and J by 7 bases, with 15 bases between the two germline ends. From germline, CDR1 is MNHNS and CDR2 SASEGT. Here the CDR3 reads CASSRSGEEQPQHF. As DNA, the CDR3 is TGTGCCAGCAGTCGCTCAGGGGAAGAGCAGCCCCAGCATTTT.

Only a few counts were recorded for this clonotype. CDR3 region: CASSSGRRDRGTDTQYF. The CDR3 nucleotides read TGTGCCAGCAGTTCCGGCCGGAGGGACAGGGGCACAGATACGCAGTATTTT. The chain has TRBV28 and TRBJ2-3; 9 bases line up with TRBD1. The germline gives CDR1 MDHEN, CDR2 SYDVKM. With V trimmed by 4 bases and J by 1 base, 9 bases remained unmatched. The CDR3 is 17 amino acids.

The chain carries TRBV19 and TRBJ2-1; 8 bases fit TRBD2. V shed 3 bases, J shed 7 bases, and the junction held 8 bases outside the gene matches. Germline CDR1 and CDR2: LNHDA and SQIVND (reference sequence). The length of the CDR3 is 15 residues. DNA of the CDR3: TGTGCCAGTAGTATGGGAGCGGGAGTGTCAAATGAGCAGTTCTTC. Translating it yields CASSMGAGVSNEQFF.

This clonotype appeared once. J is TRBJ2-3 and V is TRBV18; D ambiguous. The CDR3 is made up of 11 amino acids. From germline, CDR1 is KGHSH and CDR2 LQKENI. The V end was cut by 3 bases, the J end by 5 bases, with 3 bases between. CDR3 protein: CASSPQDTQYF. Here the CDR3 DNA reads TGTGCCAGCTCACCCCAAGATACGCAGTATTTT.

V gene TRBV12-3 or TRBV12-4 combines with J gene TRBJ2-3; weak D call: TRBD1 (5 bases). V was shortened by 3 bases and J by 8 bases, with 18 bases between the two germline ends. CDR3 length equals 15 residues. DNA for the CDR3: TGTGCCAGCAGTTTGGGGCTATTGGCGGTTGGTACGCAGTATTTT. This translates into CASSLGLLAVGTQYF.

By its share, this clonotype is medium-sized. CDR3 sequence reads: CSARKGLLNSPLHF. The CDR3 bases are TGCAGTGCTAGAAAGGGGCTCCTAAATTCACCCCTCCACTTT. The gene calls are TRBV20-1 and TRBJ1-6; D is perhaps TRBD1 (5 bases). Germline V gives CDR1 DFQATT, CDR2 SNEGSKA (reference sequence). This CDR3 region has 14 residues. V gave up 2 bases and J gave up 7 bases, with 12 bases separating them.

This clonotype has just a few counts. V gene TRBV28 combines with J gene TRBJ1-1; D not certain. The ends were cut back, 7 bases at V and 4 bases at J, with 10 bases in the middle. CDR3 length: 12 residues. Germline V gives CDR1 MDHEN, CDR2 SYDVKM. DNA for the CDR3: TGTGCCAGCACGCCAGGTTTCACTGAAGCTTTCTTT. It yields the protein CASTPGFTEAFF.

This clonotype is medium-sized. This rearrangement joins TRBV7-2 to TRBJ2-1, with D possibly TRBD1 on 6 matching bases. CDR1 is SGHTA and CDR2 is FQGNSA in the germline V gene. V was shortened by 2 bases and J by 10 bases, with 9 bases between the two germline ends. This CDR3 has 12 amino acids. The CDR3 DNA reads TGTGCCAGCAGCTTATTGGGGACAGAGCAGTTCTTC. Translation: CASSLLGTEQFF.

The chain recombines TRBV6-1 with TRBJ2-7, with D perhaps assigned TRBD1 or TRBD2 (5 bases each). With 10 bases removed from V and 2 bases from J, the gap between germline ends came to 12 bases. CDR1 and CDR2 from the germline V gene are MNHNS and SASEGT. This CDR3 comprises 12 residues. Here the CDR3 reads CAIAGTPYEQYF. The CDR3, as DNA: TGTGCCATCGCCGGGACCCCCTACGAGCAGTACTTC.

The chain carries TRBV2 and TRBJ1-5; D ambiguous. The V end lost 4 bases, the J end lost 4 bases, and 11 bases lay between the germline ends. Germline V lookup: CDR1 SNHLY, CDR2 FYNNEI. This CDR3 has 14 amino acids. The CDR3 DNA follows: TGTGCCAGCAGTGGGGTCAGCCCAAATCAGCCCCAGCATTTT. Protein sequence: CASSGVSPNQPQHF.

By sample fraction, this clonotype is medium-sized (0.01 to 0.1%). The chain carries TRBV20-1 and TRBJ2-4; 13 bases are shared with TRBD2. The CDR3 runs to 16 residues. J gave up 7 bases and V 2 bases, and 8 bases lay outside the gene matches. Germline assignment: CDR1 DFQATT and CDR2 SNEGSKA (reference sequence). The chain's CDR3 is CSARSRLAGGGNIQYF. The CDR3 DNA reads as TGCAGTGCTAGATCCCGACTAGCGGGAGGCGGGAACATTCAGTACTTC.

The chain combines TRBV14 with TRBJ2-1; D is possibly TRBD2 (6 bases). Germline V CDR1 and CDR2: SGHDN, FVKESK. The CDR3 consists of 17 residues. V lost 0 bases and J 4 bases, leaving 16 bases between the germline ends. The CDR3 protein is CASSQDLARDLYNEQFF. The CDR3 DNA sequence: TGTGCCAGCAGCCAAGACCTAGCCCGGGACTTATACAATGAGCAGTTCTTC. The full variable domain, in which reference TRBV14 and TRBJ2-1 provide the parts outside the CDR3, is EAGVTQFPSHSVIEKGQTVTLRCDPISGHDNLYWYRRVMGKEIKFLLHFVKESKQDESGMPNNRFLAERTGGTYSTLKVQPAELEDSGVYFCASSQDLARDLYNEQFFGPGTRLTVL.

This chain uses TRBV7-2 with TRBJ1-2, with TRBD1 identical over 7 bases. Germline V gene sequence: CDR1 SGHTA, CDR2 FQGNSA. The junction had 11 bases not matched to a gene; V was cut back by 5 bases and J by 5 bases. The CDR3 covers 15 residues. The CDR3: CASSNYRGTTYGYTF. In DNA, the CDR3 is TGTGCCAGCAGCAACTACAGGGGAACTACTTATGGCTACACCTTC.

The chain recombines TRBV7-6 with TRBJ1-4, with 8 bases matching TRBD1. V was clipped by 5 bases and J by 8 bases; unmatched bases: 7. Germline V gene data show CDR1 as SGHVS and CDR2 as FNYEAQ. This CDR3 has 14 residues. The CDR3 reads CASSQTGDGEKLFF. The DNA of the CDR3 is TGTGCCAGCAGCCAGACAGGGGATGGGGAAAAACTGTTTTTT. Variable domain in full (rest from reference TRBV7-6 and TRBJ1-4): GAGVSQSPRYKVTKRGQDVALRCDPISGHVSLYWYRQALGQGPEFLTYFNYEAQQDKSGLPNDRFSAERPEGSISTLTIQRTEQRDSAMYRCASSQTGDGEKLFFGSGTQLSVL.

This chain uses TRBV6-1 with TRBJ2-1; TRBD2 matches 9 bases. This CDR3 has 16 residues. Germline values: CDR1 MNHNS, CDR2 SASEGT. Unmatched junction bases numbered 7, after V lost 4 bases and J lost 3 bases. The DNA for the CDR3 is TGTGCCAGCAGTGCATTAGCGGGAGATAGCTACAATGAGCAGTTCTTC. Protein: CASSALAGDSYNEQFF.

This clonotype was recorded once. V is TRBV27 and J is TRBJ2-1, with TRBD2 matching over 9 bases. This CDR3 spans 17 amino acids. Per the germline V gene, CDR1 is MNHEY and CDR2 is SMNVEV (reference sequence). V trimming: 5 bases; J trimming: 4 bases; junction bases outside the gene matches: 12. This chain's CDR3 is CASSPWAGGPLYNEQFF. The CDR3 DNA reads as TGTGCCAGCAGTCCCTGGGCGGGAGGGCCGTTATACAATGAGCAGTTCTTC.

This clonotype has just a few counts. J is TRBJ2-7 and V is TRBV7-3, with D perhaps matching TRBD2 (5 bases). Germline V gives CDR1 SGHTA, CDR2 FQGTGA. The CDR3 totals 14 residues. V lost 3 bases and J 6 bases, leaving 15 bases between the germline ends. CDR3: CASSLGGQRVEQYF. CDR3 nucleotides: TGTGCCAGCAGCTTGGGCGGGCAGAGGGTCGAGCAGTACTTC. The whole variable domain, filled in from reference TRBV7-3 and TRBJ2-7, reads GAGVSQTPSNKVTEKGKYVELRCDPISGHTALYWYRQSLGQGPEFLIYFQGTGAADDSGLPNDRFFAVRPEGSVSTLKIQRTERGDSAVYLCASSLGGQRVEQYFGPGTRLTVT.

This clonotype came up a few times. V gene TRBV5-1 combines with J gene TRBJ2-2; D is possibly TRBD2 (6 bases). Trimming left V 1 base short and J 1 base short, with 8 bases between. Germline CDR1 reads SGHRS; CDR2 reads YFSETQ. This CDR3 is built from 15 residues. CDR3 protein: CASSLRSGNTGELFF. The CDR3 DNA sequence: TGCGCCAGCAGCTTGCGTAGCGGGAACACCGGGGAGCTGTTTTTT.

The V and J genes are TRBV20-1 and TRBJ2-7; unclear D gene. The CDR3 spans 13 residues. The V end was cut by 5 bases, the J end by 1 base, with 12 bases between. CDR1 is DFQATT, CDR2 SNEGSKA, per germline (reference sequence). Written as DNA, the CDR3 is TGCAGTGCTTTCCCCCAAGCTTCCTACGAGCAGTACTTC. Translating gives CSAFPQASYEQYF.